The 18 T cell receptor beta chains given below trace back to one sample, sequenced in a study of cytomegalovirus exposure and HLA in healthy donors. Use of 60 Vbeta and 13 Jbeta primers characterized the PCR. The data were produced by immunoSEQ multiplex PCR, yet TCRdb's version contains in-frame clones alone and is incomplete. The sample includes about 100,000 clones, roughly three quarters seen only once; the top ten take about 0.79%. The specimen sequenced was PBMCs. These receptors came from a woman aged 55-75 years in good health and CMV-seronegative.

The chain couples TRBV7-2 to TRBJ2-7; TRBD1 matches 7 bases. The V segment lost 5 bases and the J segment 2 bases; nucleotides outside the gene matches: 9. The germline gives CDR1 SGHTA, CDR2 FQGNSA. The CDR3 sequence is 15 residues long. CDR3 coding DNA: TGTGCCAGCAGCCCCTCATCGGGACAGACCTACGAGCAGTACTTC. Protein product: CASSPSSGQTYEQYF.

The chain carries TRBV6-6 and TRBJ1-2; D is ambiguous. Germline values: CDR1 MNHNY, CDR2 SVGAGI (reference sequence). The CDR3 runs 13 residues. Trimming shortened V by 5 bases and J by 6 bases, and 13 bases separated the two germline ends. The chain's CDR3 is CASSTPGGNGYTF. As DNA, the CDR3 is TGTGCCAGCAGTACCCCAGGAGGGAATGGCTACACCTTC.

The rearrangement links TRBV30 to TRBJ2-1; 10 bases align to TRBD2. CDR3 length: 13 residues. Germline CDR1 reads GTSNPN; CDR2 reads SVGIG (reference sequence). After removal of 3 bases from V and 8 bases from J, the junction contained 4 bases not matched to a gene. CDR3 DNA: TGTGCCTGGAGGTCTAGCGGGAGCTATGAGCAGTTCTTC. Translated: CAWRSSGSYEQFF. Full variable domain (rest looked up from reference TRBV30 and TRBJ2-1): SQTIHQWPATLVQPVGSPLSLECTVEGTSNPNLYWYRQAAGRGLQLLFYSVGIGQISSEVPQNLSASRPQDRQFILSSKKLLLSDSGFYLCAWRSSGSYEQFFGPGTRLTVL.

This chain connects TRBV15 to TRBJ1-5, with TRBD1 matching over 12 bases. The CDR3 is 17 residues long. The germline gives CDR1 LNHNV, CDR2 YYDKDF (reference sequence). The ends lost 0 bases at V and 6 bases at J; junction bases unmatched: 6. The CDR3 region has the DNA TGTGCCACCAGCAGAGATAGGGGGGACAGGGGGCGTCAGCCCCAGCATTTT. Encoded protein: CATSRDRGDRGRQPQHF.

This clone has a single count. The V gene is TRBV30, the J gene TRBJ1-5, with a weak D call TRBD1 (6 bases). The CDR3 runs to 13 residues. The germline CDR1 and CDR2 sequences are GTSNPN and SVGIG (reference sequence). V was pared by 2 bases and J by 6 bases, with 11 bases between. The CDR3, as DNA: TGTGCCTGGAGTCCCAGGGGTAGTCAGCCCCAGCATTTT. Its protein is CAWSPRGSQPQHF.

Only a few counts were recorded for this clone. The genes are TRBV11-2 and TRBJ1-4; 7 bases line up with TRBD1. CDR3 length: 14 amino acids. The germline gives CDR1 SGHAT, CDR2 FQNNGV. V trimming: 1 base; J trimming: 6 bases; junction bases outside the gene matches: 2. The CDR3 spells CASSLGTGHEKLFF. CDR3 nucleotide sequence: TGTGCCAGCAGCTTAGGGACAGGACATGAAAAACTGTTTTTT.

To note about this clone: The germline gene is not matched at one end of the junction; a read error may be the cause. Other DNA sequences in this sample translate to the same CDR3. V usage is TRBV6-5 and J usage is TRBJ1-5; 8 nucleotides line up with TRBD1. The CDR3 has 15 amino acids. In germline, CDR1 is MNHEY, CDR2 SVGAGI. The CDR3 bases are TGTACCAGCAGTTCGGACAGGGAAAGCAATCAGCCCCAGCATTTT. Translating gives CTSSSDRESNQPQHF.

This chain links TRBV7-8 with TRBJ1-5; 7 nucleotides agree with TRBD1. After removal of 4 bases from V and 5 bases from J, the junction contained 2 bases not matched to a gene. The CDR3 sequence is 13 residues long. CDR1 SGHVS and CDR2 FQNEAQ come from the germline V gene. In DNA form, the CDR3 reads TGTGCCAGCAGCTGGACAGGTTATCAGCCCCAGCATTTT. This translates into CASSWTGYQPQHF.

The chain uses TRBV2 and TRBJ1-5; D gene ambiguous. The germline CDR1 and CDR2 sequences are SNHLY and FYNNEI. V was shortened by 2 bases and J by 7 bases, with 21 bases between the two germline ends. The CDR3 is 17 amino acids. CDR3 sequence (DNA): TGTGCCAGCAGTGAACCTTCGAGGACTTTAGGCCAACAGCCCCAGCATTTT. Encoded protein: CASSEPSRTLGQQPQHF.

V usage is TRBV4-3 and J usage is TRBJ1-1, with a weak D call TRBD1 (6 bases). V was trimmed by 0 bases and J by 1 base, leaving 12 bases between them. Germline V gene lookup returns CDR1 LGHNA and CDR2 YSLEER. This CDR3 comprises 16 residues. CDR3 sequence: CASSQDRGGRNTEAFF. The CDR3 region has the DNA TGCGCCAGCAGCCAAGATAGGGGGGGACGGAACACTGAAGCTTTCTTT.

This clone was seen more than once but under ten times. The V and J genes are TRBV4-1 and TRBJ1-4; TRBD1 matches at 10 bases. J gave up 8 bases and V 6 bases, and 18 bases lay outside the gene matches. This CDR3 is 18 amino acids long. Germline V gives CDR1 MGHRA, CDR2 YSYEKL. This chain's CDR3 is CASSFGTGERWRKEKLFF. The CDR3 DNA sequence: TGCGCCAGCAGTTTTGGGACAGGGGAGCGCTGGAGGAAGGAAAAACTGTTTTTT.

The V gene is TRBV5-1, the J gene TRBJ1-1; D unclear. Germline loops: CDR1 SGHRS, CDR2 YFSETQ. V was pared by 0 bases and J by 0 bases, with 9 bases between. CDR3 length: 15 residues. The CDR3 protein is CASSLDVGVNTEAFF. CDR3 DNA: TGCGCCAGCAGCTTGGACGTGGGCGTGAACACTGAAGCTTTCTTT. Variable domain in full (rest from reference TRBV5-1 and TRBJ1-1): KAGVTQTPRYLIKTRGQQVTLSCSPISGHRSVSWYQQTPGQGLQFLFEYFSETQRNKGNFPGRFSGRQFSNSRSEMNVSTLELGDSALYLCASSLDVGVNTEAFFGQGTRLTVV.

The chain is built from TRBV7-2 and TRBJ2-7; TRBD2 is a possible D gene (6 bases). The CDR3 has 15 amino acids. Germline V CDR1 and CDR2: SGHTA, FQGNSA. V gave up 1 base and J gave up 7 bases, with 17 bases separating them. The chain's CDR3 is CASSLVAEGPREQYF. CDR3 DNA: TGTGCCAGCAGCTTAGTGGCGGAGGGCCCCCGGGAGCAGTACTTC.

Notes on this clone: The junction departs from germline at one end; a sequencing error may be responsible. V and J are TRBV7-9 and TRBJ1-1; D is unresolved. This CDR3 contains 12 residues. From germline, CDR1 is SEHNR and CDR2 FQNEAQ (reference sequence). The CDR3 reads CSSSNSNTEAFF. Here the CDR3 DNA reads TGTTCCAGCAGCAACTCTAACACTGAAGCTTTCTTT.

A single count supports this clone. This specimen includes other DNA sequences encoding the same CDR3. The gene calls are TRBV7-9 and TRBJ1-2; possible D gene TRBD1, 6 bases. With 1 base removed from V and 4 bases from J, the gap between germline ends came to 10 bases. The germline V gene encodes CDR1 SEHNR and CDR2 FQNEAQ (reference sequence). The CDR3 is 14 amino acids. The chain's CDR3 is CASSLGGRGYGYTF. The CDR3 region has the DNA TGTGCCAGCAGCTTAGGGGGGCGTGGCTATGGCTACACCTTC.

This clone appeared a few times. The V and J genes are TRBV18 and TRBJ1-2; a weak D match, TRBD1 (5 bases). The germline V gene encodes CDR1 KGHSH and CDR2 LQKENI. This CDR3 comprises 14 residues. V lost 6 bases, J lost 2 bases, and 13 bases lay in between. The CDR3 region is CASSPTPGNYGYTF. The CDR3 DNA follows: TGTGCCAGCTCGCCTACCCCAGGGAACTATGGCTACACCTTC.

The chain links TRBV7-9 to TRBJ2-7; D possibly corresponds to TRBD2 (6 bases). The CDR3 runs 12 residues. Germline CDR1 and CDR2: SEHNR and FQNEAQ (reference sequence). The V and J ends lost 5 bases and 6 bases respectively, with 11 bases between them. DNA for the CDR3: TGTGCCAGCAGCCCCCGTAGCGGCGAGCAGTACTTC. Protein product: CASSPRSGEQYF.

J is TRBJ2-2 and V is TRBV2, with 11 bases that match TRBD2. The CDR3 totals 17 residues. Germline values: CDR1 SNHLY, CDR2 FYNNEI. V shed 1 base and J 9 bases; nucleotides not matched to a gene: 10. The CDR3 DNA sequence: TGTGCCAGCAGTGAAGAATCGGTAGCGGGGGGGTTCCGGGAGCTGTTTTTT. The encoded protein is CASSEESVAGGFRELFF.